The 8 T cell receptor beta chains listed next were all sequenced from one sample in a study of cytotoxic CD8 clonotypes in ibrutinib-treated CLL. The table came from immunoSEQ multiplex PCR; TCRdb's copy has only in-frame clones and leaves some out. The table lists 150,000 to 200,000 clones, about 88% of them singletons. The sequencing here drew on PBMCs, taken at disease progression, from a patient treated with ibrutinib. These receptors all come from a human donor with chronic lymphocytic leukemia.

The chain has TRBV29-1 and TRBJ2-7; 7 bases line up with TRBD2. This CDR3 has 15 amino acids. Germline loops: CDR1 SQVTM, CDR2 ANQGSEA. V gave up 7 bases and J gave up 1 base; unmatched junction bases: 13. As DNA, the CDR3 is TGCAGCGCCGAGCGCCTGCGGGAGCTGTCCTACGAGCAGTACTTC. The encoded protein is CSAERLRELSYEQYF.

The CDR3 DNA follows: TGTGCCAGCAGTTTACGCAGTCTGAGTAATCAGCCCCAGCATTTT. Its protein product is CASSLRSLSNQPQHF. The chain links TRBV28 to TRBJ1-5, with D hard to call. This CDR3 spans 15 amino acids. Trimming removed 2 bases at V and 4 bases at J, with 12 bases between. The germline CDR1 and CDR2 sequences are MDHEN and SYDVKM. Based on the CDR3 plus reference TRBV28 and TRBJ1-5, the full variable domain is DVKVTQSSRYLVKRTGEKVFLECVQDMDHENMFWYRQDPGLGLRLIYFSYDVKMKEKGDIPEGYSVSREKKERFSLILESASTNQTSMYLCASSLRSLSNQPQHFGDGTRLSIL.

This clone was detected once. The V gene is TRBV27, the J gene TRBJ2-3; a possible D gene is TRBD2 (6 bases). The CDR3 sequence is 14 residues long. The germline V gene encodes CDR1 MNHEY and CDR2 SMNVEV (reference sequence). Trimming took 3 bases from V and 6 from J, leaving 13 bases between them. CDR3 sequence (DNA): TGTGCCAGCAGTTTGCCAACGGGAGCGGATACGCAGTATTTT. Translating it yields CASSLPTGADTQYF.

The V and J genes are TRBV7-2 and TRBJ2-1, with 7 nucleotides matching TRBD2. Losses at the gene ends were 5 bases for V and 0 bases for J; bases not matched to a gene: 10. The CDR3 has 17 residues. The germline gives CDR1 SGHTA, CDR2 FQGNSA. The CDR3 sequence: CASSPRLADLSYNEQFF. CDR3 DNA: TGTGCCAGCAGCCCGCGCCTAGCGGACCTCTCCTACAATGAGCAGTTCTTC.

This clone was found once. V and J are TRBV18 and TRBJ2-1; the match to TRBD2 covers 7 bases. V shed 0 bases, J shed 7 bases, and the junction held 9 bases outside the gene matches. The CDR3 is 16 amino acids. CDR1 is KGHSH, CDR2 LQKENI, per germline. The CDR3 spells CASSPPRAGVNNEQFF. The CDR3 bases are TGTGCCAGCTCACCACCGCGGGCGGGAGTTAATAATGAGCAGTTCTTC. Together with reference TRBV18 and TRBJ2-1, the CDR3 gives the full variable domain: NAGVMQNPRHLVRRRGQEARLRCSPMKGHSHVYWYRQLPEEGLKFMVYLQKENIIDESGMPKERFSAEFPKEGPSILRIQQVVRGDSAAYFCASSPPRAGVNNEQFFGPGTRLTVL.

The V call is TRBV6-5, the J call TRBJ2-3; maybe TRBD2 (5 bases). V was shortened by 4 bases and J by 4 bases, with 15 bases between the two germline ends. Germline V CDR1 and CDR2: MNHEY, SVGAGI. The CDR3 totals 15 residues. Here the CDR3 reads CASSLDRGSADTQYF. In DNA, the CDR3 is TGTGCCAGCAGTTTAGACCGCGGGTCCGCAGATACGCAGTATTTT.

This sequence joins TRBV27 and TRBJ2-7; TRBD2 agrees at 9 bases. In germline, CDR1 is MNHEY, CDR2 SMNVEV (reference sequence). This CDR3 is built from 16 residues. The V segment lost 7 bases and the J segment 2 bases; nucleotides outside the gene matches: 12. The CDR3 bases are TGTGCCAGCACCACTCTGAGCGGGGGGATGACCTACGAGCAGTACTTC. This encodes CASTTLSGGMTYEQYF.

This clone was observed a single time. The chain combines TRBV11-2 with TRBJ2-3; D unclear. This CDR3 contains 17 residues. V lost 1 base to trimming and J lost 0 bases, with 14 bases between them. Germline V gives CDR1 SGHAT, CDR2 FQNNGV. The CDR3 DNA follows: TGTGCCAGCAGCTTAGTGCTGGGCGGACCAAGCACAGATACGCAGTATTTT. Its protein is CASSLVLGGPSTDTQYF.